The 8 T cell receptor beta chains given below trace back to one sample, sequenced in a study of post-analysis software for immune sequencing data. Overall study results and limits: Elevated frequency relative to controls characterized a handful of TRBV segments in patients, TRBV5-6, TRBV5-1 and TRBV20-1 among them.

What these receptors recognize is not known. Each TCR beta cDNA library carried unique molecular identifiers. TCRdb passed the PCR reads through MiXCR, listing each CDR3 protein once. The table includes more than 450,000 distinct CDR3 sequences, roughly 40% detected once. Material for sequencing was blood. The source of these receptors is a girl aged 10-17 years with multiple sclerosis.

This clonotype was observed many times. The J gene is TRBJ2-4, the V gene TRBV29-1; a possible D gene is TRBD1 (6 bases). V lost 3 bases to trimming and J lost 8 bases, with 8 bases between them. This CDR3 comprises 11 residues. In germline, CDR1 is SQVTM, CDR2 ANQGSEA. In DNA form, the CDR3 reads TGCAGCGTTGACAGGGGTGACATTCAGTACTTC. Its protein product is CSVDRGDIQYF.

The V gene is TRBV5-1, the J gene TRBJ2-3; D possibly matches TRBD1 or TRBD2 (5 bases each). Germline V CDR1 and CDR2: SGHRS, YFSETQ. V gave up 3 bases and J gave up 3 bases, with 14 bases separating them. The CDR3 loop spans 15 amino acids. The CDR3 sequence: CASSSGRGGTDTQYF. CDR3 nucleotides: TGCGCCAGCAGCTCTGGACGGGGCGGAACAGATACGCAGTATTTT.

The count of this clonotype is one. The chain uses TRBV24-1 and TRBJ2-5, with 11 bases lining up with TRBD2. Per the germline V gene, CDR1 is KGHDR and CDR2 is SFDVKD. The CDR3 spans 16 residues. V lost 3 bases to trimming and J lost 2 bases; unmatched junction nucleotides: 4. The CDR3 sequence: CATSDAGTSGQETQYF. The CDR3 DNA follows: TGTGCCACCAGTGATGCCGGGACTAGCGGACAAGAGACCCAGTACTTC.

The CDR3 sequence is CSAAINGEYF. DNA of the CDR3: TGCAGTGCTGCAATTAATGGGGAGTACTTC. J is TRBJ2-7 and V is TRBV20-1; no definite D call. The CDR3 covers 10 residues. Per the germline V gene, CDR1 is DFQATT and CDR2 is SNEGSKA (reference sequence). V was trimmed by 5 bases and J by 11 bases, leaving 13 bases between them.

The chain is built from TRBV10-3 and TRBJ2-1; D remains unclear. The CDR3 extends over 14 amino acids. V gave up 6 bases and J gave up 8 bases, with 17 bases separating them. Germline values: CDR1 ENHRY, CDR2 SYGVKD. The chain's CDR3 is CAIRMGLSMDEQFF. As DNA, the CDR3 is TGTGCCATCAGGATGGGGTTAAGCATGGATGAGCAGTTCTTC.

This clonotype was detected only once. The chain joins TRBV3-1 to TRBJ2-7; the D is unclear. Germline V CDR1 and CDR2: LGHDT, YNNKEL (reference sequence). V gave up 2 bases and J gave up 3 bases, with 8 bases separating them. CDR3 length equals 13 residues. This CDR3 reads CASSQRTNYEQYF. The CDR3 nucleotides are TGTGCCAGCAGCCAACGGACCAACTACGAGCAGTACTTC.

Only a few counts were recorded for this clonotype. The gene calls are TRBV2 and TRBJ1-2; the D gene is possibly TRBD1 (6 bases). Between the trimmed V and J ends, which lost 4 bases and 3 bases, there was a span of 15 bases. The CDR3 totals 15 residues. CDR1 is SNHLY, CDR2 FYNNEI, per germline. This CDR3 is CASSAVRGPHYGYTF. As DNA, the CDR3 is TGTGCCAGCAGTGCCGTCCGGGGGCCACACTATGGCTACACCTTC.

The chain has TRBV5-1 and TRBJ1-1, with D perhaps TRBD1 (6 bases). The CDR3 runs 13 residues. Germline-derived CDR1 and CDR2 are SGHRS and YFSETQ. Trimming removed 1 base at V and 7 bases at J, with 11 bases between. The CDR3 protein is CASSLRGGGEAFF. The CDR3 DNA is TGCGCCAGCAGCTTGAGGGGGGGCGGTGAAGCTTTCTTT. Filled out from reference TRBV5-1 and TRBJ1-1, the complete variable domain reads KAGVTQTPRYLIKTRGQQVTLSCSPISGHRSVSWYQQTPGQGLQFLFEYFSETQRNKGNFPGRFSGRQFSNSRSEMNVSTLELGDSALYLCASSLRGGGEAFFGQGTRLTVV.